These 3 T cell receptor beta chains share one sample of origin, sequenced in a study of chemoradiotherapy in HPV16-positive cancers. The method was immunoSEQ multiplex PCR; TCRdb's version includes in-frame clones alone and lacks a portion of them. Here the sample spans just over 800 clones, over 75% being singletons. Sequenced material: tumor tissue, taken from a patient who underwent chemoradiotherapy. The receptors derive from a human donor with HPV-associated anogenital cancer.

CDR3 residues: CAIRGQGLNTEAFF. As DNA, the CDR3 is TGTGCCATCAGGGGACAGGGTTTGAACACTGAAGCTTTCTTT. The J gene is TRBJ1-1, the V gene TRBV10-3; 9 bases match TRBD1. Unmatched junction bases numbered 2, after V lost 6 bases and J lost 0 bases. Germline V CDR1 and CDR2: ENHRY, SYGVKD. The CDR3 contains 14 residues.

The CDR3 protein is CASSLIAASYNEQFF. In DNA form, the CDR3 reads TGTGCCAGCAGTTTAATAGCGGCGTCCTACAATGAGCAGTTCTTC. The chain recombines TRBV27 with TRBJ2-1, with D possibly TRBD2 on 6 matching bases. Trimming shortened V by 2 bases and J by 1 base, and 9 bases separated the two germline ends. CDR1 and CDR2 (germline): MNHEY, SMNVEV (reference sequence). The CDR3 spans 15 residues.

This clone was counted a few times. CDR3 sequence (DNA): TGCGCCAGCAGGACCGGGACAGAGAATTCACCCCTCCACTTT. Translating gives CASRTGTENSPLHF. The chain combines TRBV5-1 with TRBJ1-6; 7 bases match TRBD1. This CDR3 has 14 amino acids. Germline CDR1 and CDR2: SGHRS and YFSETQ. With 5 bases clipped from V and 7 bases from J, the junction kept 6 bases outside the gene matches. Filled out from reference TRBV5-1 and TRBJ1-6, the complete variable domain reads KAGVTQTPRYLIKTRGQQVTLSCSPISGHRSVSWYQQTPGQGLQFLFEYFSETQRNKGNFPGRFSGRQFSNSRSEMNVSTLELGDSALYLCASRTGTENSPLHFGNGTRLTVT.